This entry is about one T cell receptor (beta chain). This clonotype occurred many times. Its antigen remains undetermined. Base qualities are not recorded, but no much larger clone differs from it by a single base. The TCR beta CDR3 regions were amplified from the RNA transcripts. For the first round of RT-PCR on the TCR CDR3, the HTBI primer set was used together with the Qiagen OneStep RT-PCR kit. A second multiplex PCR round built the libraries, followed by size selection and purification. The libraries were sequenced on an Illumina HiSeq2000 using paired-end 100 bp reads. The source study handled its data this way. SOAPnuke was used to process the raw data, with reads discarded if the reads contained adapters or uncalled bases, had a mean Phred below 15, or lacked an exact constant-primer or identifier match. COPE v1.2.5 was used to merge the high-quality paired reads, and each unique nucleotide sequence was defined as a clonotype. MiTCR v1.1 was used to align clonotypes to the IMGT TRBV, TRBD and TRBJ reference segments. The analysis was restricted to V-J combinations with a frequency above 0.0001, which together covered about 99% of the repertoires. The TCS score was defined as F50 (clonal expansion) divided by E x V (chaos), with BLOSUM62-based TCRdist calculated between CDR3 peptides within each V-J. Welch's t-statistics and random forest reduced 514 V-J features to about 13, which were used in a naive Bayes classifier (R e1071). The public reads were reanalyzed by TCRdb: fastp trimming at Q25, MiXCR alignment, in-frame beta chains only. Each CDR3 protein appears once, grouped with its most common genes and DNA. The V and J calls and clone size come from TCRdb's table, not from the authors' own analysis. Here the sample has 380,000 or so distinct CDR3 sequences; less than 15% occur a single time. Less than 25% of the sample lies in the top ten.

This specimen belongs to a study of T cells in Graves' hyperthyroidism and ophthalmopathy (dated by TCRdb to 2018 to 2020). Broadly, across the study: Peripheral blood samples were taken at initial diagnosis, before any treatment was given. To identify distinguishing TCR V-J signatures, a discovery cohort of roughly 100 patients was used, comprising 43 with Graves' ophthalmopathy and 57 with stable Graves' hyperthyroidism. Prospective prediction of ophthalmopathy was tested in an independent validation cohort consisting of some 18 hyperthyroidism patients and approximately 16 patients who later progressed to ophthalmopathy. The 85 to 100 discovery patients were randomly split 7:3 into training and test sets. The study also compared thyroid tissue and blood T-cell repertoires from about six Graves' hyperthyroidism patients. Once sampling was done, hyperthyroidism patients were given methimazole at a starting dose of 30 mg daily, whereas ophthalmopathy patients were given high-dose intravenous methylprednisolone. TCR Vbeta CDR3 sequencing of around 130 peripheral blood samples (over 40 ophthalmopathy, 70 to 85 hyperthyroidism and approximately 17 progressor patients) is reported in the paper. Here is what the overall study found, with its caveats: Most expanded thyroid clonotypes (frequency above 0.001) were also detected in blood, suggesting blood repertoires may reflect thyroid immune responses. A 13 V-J signature model separated ophthalmopathy from stable hyperthyroidism, with roughly 88% sensitivity and roughly 84% specificity in cross-validation and 80%/75% in testing. During validation, the model predicted progression to ophthalmopathy a median of about 6.3 months ahead of onset, with more than 60% sensitivity and more than 72% specificity. No statistical method was used to fix the sample size in advance, and group allocation was not hidden from the investigators.

Inclusive of the bounding cysteine and phenylalanine, the CDR3 is 12 residues long. Only the CDR3 portion is preserved as DNA: 36 bases, with reading frame beginning at the first base. V is reduced by 6 bases and J by 1 base, leaving a spacing of 9 bases between them. As encoded in the germline V gene (reference sequence), CDR1 is DFQATT while CDR2 is SNEGSKA. Hyperthyroidism patients were aged 18 to 65 years and newly diagnosed, with disease duration of less than 2 months. The study excluded patients with uncontrolled infections, other autoimmune diseases, pregnancy or lactation. Diagnoses were established on the basis of clinical symptoms, serum thyroxine and TRAb, thyroid ultrasound, and orbital computed tomography. Blood from progressor patients was collected at the time of first diagnosis with hyperthyroidism, before any ophthalmopathy symptoms had appeared. Ficoll-Paque density gradient centrifugation was used to isolate PBMCs from around 9.1 ml of fresh peripheral blood. Patients classed as progressors first received a Graves' hyperthyroidism diagnosis and then went on to develop ophthalmopathy during follow-up. Total RNA was extracted with Trizol reagent, and quality was checked on an Agilent 2100 Bioanalyzer.

This sequence uses TRBV20-1 and TRBJ2-5; the D gene remains uncertain. This TCR derives from a man younger than 40 with Graves' hyperthyroidism that later progressed to Graves' ophthalmopathy. Material: blood. The CDR3 has the sequence CSARTAQETQYF. The nucleotide sequence is given as TGCAGTGCAAGGACCGCCCAAGAGACCCAGTACTTC.